This T cell receptor (beta chain) stems from a study of metastatic and nonmetastatic thyroid tumors. Looked up from germline, CDR1 is SGHNT and CDR2 is YYREEE (reference sequence). The CDR3 length is 14 residues. Trimming took 3 bases from V and 5 from J; bases not matched to a gene: 5. From the PCR reads, TCRdb re-called clones with MiXCR. The table has under 15,000 clones, around an eighth seen once. This clone was found many times. All patients were untreated before thyroid surgery. The V and J genes are TRBV5-4 and TRBJ1-2; TRBD1 agrees at 9 bases. The sequenced material came from blood. This receptor was obtained from a female donor with papillary thyroid cancer or a benign thyroid nodule (not recorded which). Some clones in this sample may be carry-over from other donors' samples. Here the CDR3 DNA reads TGTGCCAGCAGCTGGGAGACAGGGGGATATGGCTACACCTTC. It is translated as CASSWETGGYGYTF.